The clone carrying this TCR beta chain was seen a few times. The germline V gene encodes CDR1 SGHKS and CDR2 YYEKEE (reference sequence). The CDR3 totals 15 residues. V lost 3 bases, J lost 4 bases, and 8 bases stayed unmatched. Sequenced by immunoSEQ multiplex PCR; TCRdb stores in-frame clones only, minus some. This sample has about 190,000 clones; roughly 80% occur once, and the top ten carry 6% to 8.5%. The data were taken from a study of blood T cell repertoires in COVID-19. The source is a man between 60 and 75 years old with acute or convalescent COVID-19. Sequencing input: peripheral blood. This chain connects TRBV5-5 to TRBJ2-5; TRBD1 agrees at 8 bases. Here the CDR3 DNA reads TGTGCCAGCAGCTACGCCGGGACAGGACGAGAGACCCAGTACTTC. It specifies CASSYAGTGRETQYF.